This T cell receptor (beta chain) is drawn from a study of human T cells and chemical hapten exposure. The overall study: Sensitization involved placing 2% DPC onto a 2 cm by 2 cm region of upper inner arm skin. Patients got weekly scalp diphenylcyclopropenone doses over the roughly 24-week study. Study-wide results and caveats: There was no change with DPC sensitization in TCRs above 1 in 1000 frequency.

For the library, individual cDNA molecules each received unique molecular identifiers. TCRdb re-called the RACE reads through MiXCR, storing one row per CDR3 protein. Of some 77,000 distinct CDR3 sequences detected, about a tenth appear once; the ten largest clones hold about 1.5%. Described time point: patch test 1, 2 weeks after DPC sensitization. The treatment is: therapeutic diphenylcyclopropenone sensitization with weekly scalp DPC. This clonotype was observed many times. Its antigen is not identified. The material sequenced was whole blood, taken in connection with sensitization to the hapten diphenylcyclopropenone (DPC). This TCR came from a woman in her forties or fifties with alopecia areata. Some clones in this sample may be carry-over from other donors' samples.

The chain's CDR3 is CASSLAEGAGNQPQHF. CDR3 sequence (DNA): TGTGCCAGCAGCTTAGCGGAGGGGGCAGGCAATCAGCCCCAGCATTTT. The rearrangement joins TRBV7-2 to TRBJ1-5; 7 nucleotides align to TRBD1. This CDR3 has 16 residues. V was pared by 0 bases and J by 2 bases, with 4 bases of the junction left unmatched. The germline CDR1 and CDR2 sequences are SGHTA and FQGNSA.